Here is one T cell receptor beta chain with its context. Its antigen is not yet known. A much larger clone lies one base from this, so it may be a read error. Libraries were constructed by 5' RACE. Reads for this sample came from an Illumina Genome Analyzer IIx. RNA-based TCR cDNA libraries were prepared by a previously described protocol with several modifications. To prevent cross-contamination, barcodes specific to each sample were added to both ends of every TCR cDNA library during cDNA synthesis and amplification. On the authors' methods: Each library contained about 2.2 to 4 million CDR3-containing reads, and somewhere between about 85,000 and nearly 500,000 clonotypes were identified for each individual. Reads carrying improper barcode index combinations were removed, after which the MiTCR software was used to build a cloneset for each library. MiTCR filtered or rescued low-quality reads and corrected PCR and sequencing errors when assembling CDR3 clonotypes. Artificial out-of-frame clonotypes were removed by being mapped to in-frame sequences, with one indel in the CDR3 allowed. Similarity of V and J gene usage between donors was measured as Jensen-Shannon divergence divided by mean entropy. The public sequencing data were trimmed at Q25 with fastp and processed into clonotypes with MiXCR by TCRdb, which kept only in-frame beta chains. CDR3 protein duplicates are merged, each entry listing the most common genes and DNA. The V and J calls shown here were made by TCRdb, not taken from the authors' results. A total of about 370,000 distinct CDR3 sequences appear in this sample, 28% of them only once. Clones ranked in the top ten supply roughly 6.1% of the sample.

This sample stems from a study of identical twins' blood T cells (dated by TCRdb to the early 2010s). For the study in its entirety: The approximately 12 libraries, six for the alpha chain and six for the beta chain, together yielded approximately 48 million Illumina reads. To assess how genetics influences repertoire formation, the study used next-generation sequencing to compare the TCR alpha and beta chain repertoires of three pairs of monozygous twins. Points the paper makes about the study in general: The study stated that the proposed role of the TCRalpha J segment in MHC recognition during thymic selection needs to be validated by independent studies. Environmental influences could not be excluded as an explanation for twin similarity, since twins were reared together. V gene usage was reported to be markedly more similar within twin pairs than between unrelated donors, even among non-selected out-of-frame TCRbeta clonotypes. Among the most abundant TCRbeta clonotypes, more CDR3 sequences were shared by each donor with her twin than with unrelated donors. The number of shared CDR3 clonotypes between two donors was mainly determined by the product of their cloneset sizes, and twins did not clearly deviate from this trend.

According to the germline V gene, CDR1 reads SNHLY and CDR2 reads FYNNEI. The CDR3, from cysteine to phenylalanine, totals 10 residues. The read is trimmed to its CDR3 DNA, 30 bases read in frame from base 1. Six healthy women forming three monozygous twin pairs were used as donors. All three twin pairs had been reared together and were thought likely to have met the same infectious agents and vaccines. TCR cDNA libraries were prepared from RNA that had been isolated from peripheral blood mononuclear cells. Recombination joined TRBV2 with TRBJ1-2, with TRBD1 as a weak D call on 5 bases. Source material: PBMCs. This clonotype was sampled from a woman between 18 and 50 years old in good health. The CDR3 loop reads CAGSERTIRF. The DNA sequence is TGTGCCGGCAGTGAGCGGACAATAAGATTC.